The T cell receptor beta chain under discussion was sequenced for a study of blood T cell repertoires in COVID-19. Sequencing used immunoSEQ multiplex PCR; TCRdb keeps in-frame clones, though not all of them. The sample contains about 360,000 clones, roughly 86% of which appear only once. The source is a human donor with acute or convalescent COVID-19. The donor label of this sample is uncertain. The sample comprised peripheral blood.

DNA of the CDR3: TGTGCCAGCAGCCAAGAACTAGCGGGAGGGGCTCTGTACTCCTACAATGAGCAGTTCTTC. Residues: CASSQELAGGALYSYNEQFF. V gene TRBV4-2 combines with J gene TRBJ2-1, with 13 bases that match TRBD2. CDR1 is LGHNA and CDR2 is YNFKEQ in the germline V gene. V lost 0 bases, J lost 0 bases, and 8 bases stayed unmatched. The CDR3 loop spans 20 amino acids.